A single sample gave rise to the 14 T cell receptor beta chains below, sequenced in a study of blood T cell repertoires in COVID-19. Sequencing used immunoSEQ multiplex PCR; TCRdb keeps in-frame clones, though not all of them. The sample lists 90,000 to 120,000 clones, 88% seen once, with under 2.5% in the top ten. The sequenced sample consisted of peripheral blood. The origin of the receptors is a human donor in a cohort sampled during active COVID-19.

The chain has TRBV19 and TRBJ1-1; unclear D gene. V was trimmed by 1 base and J by 5 bases, leaving 11 bases between them. Germline CDR1 LNHDA, CDR2 SQIVND (reference sequence). CDR3 length: 14 residues. The CDR3 DNA follows: TGTGCCAGTAGTATAGGGGCCATTGGGACTGAAGCTTTCTTT. Encoded protein: CASSIGAIGTEAFF.

This clone was seen only once. The chain employs TRBV6-1 and TRBJ1-5; D not certain. CDR1 MNHNS and CDR2 SASEGT come from the germline V gene. The CDR3 has 15 residues. Trimming removed 2 bases from V and 7 bases from J, with 15 bases in between. CDR3 amino acids: CASSEQTLREQPQHF. The CDR3 nucleotides are TGTGCCAGCAGTGAACAAACCCTAAGAGAGCAGCCCCAGCATTTT.

This rearrangement joins TRBV11-2 to TRBJ2-7; perhaps TRBD2 as D (6 bases). CDR1 and CDR2 (germline): SGHAT, FQNNGV. The CDR3 consists of 14 residues. V shed 3 bases and J shed 1 base, with 10 bases lying between them. For the CDR3, the DNA is TGTGCCAGCAGCTTCGGGGGAAGGTCCTACGAGCAGTACTTC. Translated, it gives CASSFGGRSYEQYF.

The rearrangement uses TRBV13 and TRBJ2-4; 7 nucleotides align to TRBD1. Germline loops: CDR1 PRHDT, CDR2 FYEKMQ (reference sequence). V shed 4 bases and J 1 base; nucleotides not matched to a gene: 13. The CDR3 is 18 residues long. The CDR3 spells CASSSIFTGASAKNIQYF. In nucleotides, the CDR3 is TGTGCCAGCAGCTCGATCTTTACAGGGGCGTCGGCCAAAAACATTCAGTACTTC.

The V gene is TRBV2, the J gene TRBJ2-2; possibly TRBD1 for D (5 bases). CDR3 length: 16 amino acids. Trimming took off 4 bases at V and 2 bases at J, with 14 bases between the two ends. The germline V gene encodes CDR1 SNHLY and CDR2 FYNNEI. The CDR3 protein is CASSALGRANTGELFF. The DNA of the CDR3 is TGTGCCAGCAGTGCCTTGGGCAGGGCCAACACCGGGGAGCTGTTTTTT.

This CDR3 reads CASSQAPGGRSPLHF. The CDR3 nucleotides are TGTGCCAGCAGCCAAGCTCCGGGGGGACGGTCACCCCTCCACTTT. The gene calls are TRBV4-2 and TRBJ1-6; tentative D call: TRBD1 (5 bases). The CDR3 covers 15 residues. The germline V gene encodes CDR1 LGHNA and CDR2 YNFKEQ. V lost 1 base and J 10 bases, leaving 14 bases between the germline ends.

The chain couples TRBV6-5 to TRBJ1-5, with a possible D match to TRBD1 (6 bases). V lost 8 bases to trimming and J lost 1 base, with 9 bases between them. Germline V CDR1 and CDR2: MNHEY, SVGAGI. This CDR3 region has 13 residues. The CDR3 spells CASSGESNQPQHF. DNA for the CDR3: TGTGCCAGCTCAGGGGAGAGCAATCAGCCCCAGCATTTT.

The rearrangement uses TRBV6-5 and TRBJ1-1; possibly TRBD1 for D (5 bases). V was shortened by 9 bases and J by 5 bases, with 13 bases between the two germline ends. This CDR3 region has 12 residues. Germline V lookup: CDR1 MNHEY, CDR2 SVGAGI. CDR3 DNA: TGTGCCAGTGGGGAGGGGCGGACTGAAGCTTTCTTT. This codes for CASGEGRTEAFF.

V and J are TRBV10-3 and TRBJ2-7; D unclear. Germline CDR1 and CDR2: ENHRY and SYGVKD. The V end was cut by 0 bases, the J end by 7 bases, with 13 bases between. There are 14 residues in the CDR3. The CDR3 region has the DNA TGTGCCATCAGTGAGTCGGTTACAGTTGAGGAGCAGTACTTC. As protein: CAISESVTVEEQYF.

The V call is TRBV5-1, the J call TRBJ2-5, with 10 nucleotides matching TRBD2. Looked up from germline, CDR1 is SGHRS and CDR2 is YFSETQ. V lost 0 bases to trimming and J lost 2 bases; unmatched junction nucleotides: 4. This CDR3 is built from 16 residues. The CDR3, as DNA: TGCGCCAGCAGCTTGGCGACTAGCGGGCTTCAAGAGACCCAGTACTTC. This encodes CASSLATSGLQETQYF.

The J gene is TRBJ2-7, the V gene TRBV3-1 (or the pseudogene TRBV3-2); TRBD2 matches at 11 bases. V shed 4 bases and J 8 bases; nucleotides not matched to a gene: 7. The CDR3 runs to 14 residues. Germline CDR1 and CDR2: LGHDT and YNNKEL (reference sequence). CDR3 sequence: CASSPSSGGKQQYF. The CDR3 nucleotides are TGTGCCAGCAGCCCGTCTAGCGGGGGGAAGCAGCAGTACTTC.

In this sample, this clone turned up once. The chain couples TRBV27 to TRBJ2-2; D is unresolved. This CDR3 is built from 14 residues. V lost 4 bases, J lost 0 bases, and 6 bases lay in between. In germline, CDR1 is MNHEY, CDR2 SMNVEV (reference sequence). The CDR3 DNA follows: TGTGCCAGCAGTTACGAGGCGAACACCGGGGAGCTGTTTTTT. It encodes CASSYEANTGELFF.

This sequence joins TRBV29-1 and TRBJ1-1; 8 bases line up with TRBD1. V shed 7 bases and J 5 bases; nucleotides not matched to a gene: 15. Germline CDR1 SQVTM, CDR2 ANQGSEA. The CDR3 spans 15 residues. The CDR3 DNA sequence: TGCAGCGCCTACAGGGGGTCGATTGAGGGAACTGAAGCTTTCTTT. This encodes CSAYRGSIEGTEAFF.

V is TRBV6-5 and J is TRBJ1-1, with TRBD1 matching 8 bases. CDR1 is MNHEY and CDR2 is SVGAGI in the germline V gene. Trimming removed 7 bases from V and 5 bases from J; junction bases left unmatched: 12. The CDR3 consists of 15 residues. CDR3 sequence reads: CASTPLLTGGTEAFF. DNA of the CDR3: TGTGCCAGCACTCCACTCCTAACAGGGGGGACTGAAGCTTTCTTT.